The TCR beta chain under discussion was sequenced for a study of cytomegalovirus exposure and HLA in healthy donors (dated by TCRdb to between 2016 and 2019). A note on the overall study: According to an earlier analysis of 550 to 700 of the donors, 150 million to 200 million T cells yielded over 90 million unique TCR beta sequences and about 280 Gb of sequence data. About 330 gigabases of sequencing data and around 88 million unique TCR sequences made up an early release that covered over 550 HLA-typed donors. Of the roughly 400 genotyped donors, about 80% fell in the genetic ancestry cluster associated with self-reported Caucasian donors. The study aimed to test whether cataloging public T cell receptors could reveal signatures of past pathogen exposure. The study profiled the T cell repertoires of some 610 subjects by immunosequencing and related them to cytomegalovirus serostatus. Along with the approximately 700-subject first cohort, a separate validation cohort of some 130 different subjects was used. The study combined high-throughput TCR immunosequencing, statistical association of individual TCRs with disease status, and machine learning to predict cytomegalovirus infection status. To study patterns of TCR occurrence, a later analysis re-analyzed previously published TCR beta repertoires from several hundred donors and added high-resolution HLA genotyping. In the later analysis, no new phenotypic data were used to find candidate immune exposures; instead, reliance was placed on TCR beta sequences and their occurrence across donors. To decide whether each TCR beta V gene segment behaved as functional or pseudogenic, an earlier analysis of 587 of the donors relied on high-throughput TCR beta sequencing. Donor age, sex, ethnicity and CMV serostatus were compiled alongside the repertoire data. A later genetic analysis took genome-wide SNP genotypes for about 55% of the 666 donors and used that subset as a discovery cohort. All discovery cohort repertoires had been generated using a single sequencing platform. Class I and class II HLA loci were covered by the typing at four-digit resolution. Typing coverage differed by locus: A, B, C, DRB1 and DQB1 were typed in roughly 620-630 donors, DQA1 in around 500, DPA1 in around 580, and DPB1 in just under 490. About five DR-DQ haplotypes were treated as single units for association and clustering because of strong linkage in the cohort. Across under 500 genotyped donors of the cohort, an average of roughly 250,000 unique TCR beta nucleotide sequences per donor were sequenced, and around 20% of those sequences were non-productive.

Receptor libraries were prepared by the immunoSEQ multiplex PCR assay. For the multiplex PCR, a mixture combining 60 forward primers for TCR Vbeta segments and 13 reverse primers for TCR Jbeta segments was used. A multiplex PCR assay on genomic DNA amplified the CDR3 region of rearranged TCR beta genes. The amplified TCR beta libraries were sequenced on the Illumina HiSeq System as 87-base-pair reads. The study's own analysis went as follows. A later analysis counted tens of millions of unique TCR beta chains across the 650 to 700 repertoires, and some 11 million of these chains were shared by at least two donors. To remove PCR and sequencing errors, raw reads were error-corrected and collapsed into unique sequences using a nearest-neighbor algorithm that merged closely related sequences. To assign V, D and J gene segments, CDR3 sequences were aligned to IMGT reference sequences. For a sequence to be retained, a match of at least six nucleotides was required to both a V gene segment and a J gene segment. Rearrangements were called productive when the CDR3 lacked stop codons and stayed in frame with V and J; all others were non-productive. Following IMGT convention, CDR3 was defined as the stretch from the second conserved V-encoded cysteine up to the conserved J-encoded phenylalanine. The earlier analysis of about 530 of the donors excluded any sequence lacking an unambiguous match to a single V gene segment. An earlier analysis of a few hundred of the donors called V segments functional above 56.7% productive rearrangements and segregating when the between-donor standard deviation exceeded 5%. To diagnose cytomegalovirus status from the catalog of TCR beta chain sequences, a statistical classification framework was built. In a later analysis, TCR nucleotide sequences were compared against IMGT/GENE-DB human TR gene sequences so that V and J genes could be assigned. A later analysis assigned CDR3 sequences and most-parsimonious VDJ recombination scenarios with the TCRdist pipeline. In a later analysis, every TCR beta chain was defined by the combination of its CDR3 amino acid sequence and its V-gene family, and reads without a unique V-gene family were dropped. To address suspected cross-contamination and a sequencing artifact, a later analysis removed around 600 highly shared, low-generation-probability nucleotide sequences. In a later analysis, a clonal expansion index was calculated for each public chain from normalized within-repertoire ranks of inferred template counts. A later analysis computed generation probabilities with a VDJ recombination model fitted to out-of-frame rearrangements, and checked the results against IGoR. A later analysis scored TCR-TCR, TCR-HLA and TCR-CMV co-occurrence with hypergeometric tests, applying a repertoire-size bias correction to TCR pairs. In a later analysis, false discovery rates were estimated by permuting HLA or CMV assignments 20 times. In a later analysis, co-occurring TCRs were grouped with DBSCAN, and TCRdist sequence similarity was added when clustering was performed within HLA-allele-positive subsets. Co-occurrence clustering excluded repertoires with fewer than 30,000 or more than 120,000 public chains, plus five with anomalous nucleotide sharing. Not all clones reach the TCRdb copy of this immuneACCESS table, which keeps in-frame sequences only. Checked studies attribute under half of the gap to unresolved V genes and leave the rest unexplained. That table gives V, J and clone size, and the DNA gave D and trimming. The sample's own table lists approximately 210,000 clones. The ten most abundant clones make up 0.75% to 1% of the sample.

On this clone itself: No antigen is known for it.

The cohort comprised some 730 healthy bone marrow donors. At the time of sampling, all cohort members were nominally healthy, though unrecorded immune exposures were likely present. The donor tested CMV seropositive and was one of the 289 seropositive cohort members. Each donor provided a peripheral blood sample, and peripheral blood mononuclear cells were used for TCR beta sequencing. Genomic DNA extraction from the blood cell samples was performed with the Qiagen DNeasy Blood Extraction Kit. Beyond this particular receptor, the publication reports: The classifier was reported to diagnose cytomegalovirus status with high specificity and sensitivity in both the original and validation cohorts. Compared with equally common non-associated chains, HLA-associated TCR beta chains in a later analysis were more clonally expanded and had lower generation probabilities. Some 15 rarely observed V segments, including chromosome 9 orphons, were excluded from the earlier analysis of 550 to 700 of the donors because counts were too low. V-gene and J-gene trimming of TCR beta chains was associated with a missense DCLRE1C variant in a later genetic analysis, and the association was replicated in an independent cohort. A later analysis found that most CMV-associated TCR beta chains appeared HLA-restricted, with HLA associations seemingly driven largely by CMV exposure. A few of the identified cytomegalovirus-associated TCR beta chains were confirmed in vitro to be specific for cytomegalovirus antigens. Because HLA typing was missing for some donors at each locus, association tests included only the typed subset. In an earlier analysis of fewer than 700 of the donors, most TCR beta V segments appeared in productive rearrangements about 87% or about 30% of the time, broadly matching IMGT annotations. In the study, around 160 TCR beta chains were listed as associated with cytomegalovirus. Most TCR sequences were observed very rarely across donors, whereas some public TCRs were present in many individuals. According to a later genetic analysis, donors in an Asian-associated ancestry cluster had fewer N-insertions in productive TCRs than the roughly 670-donor mean. A further reported finding was that TCR beta sequences accurately predicted the HLA-A and HLA-B alleles for most subjects in the first cohort. The cohort was sequenced for TCR beta chains only, and without alpha or paired-chain data the features that could be detected were limited. Several of the top co-occurrence clusters appeared to be linked to parvovirus B19, influenza, CMV and Epstein-Barr virus, according to a later analysis. A group of highly shared sequence variants was considered likely to be a technical artifact of the sequencing pipeline. The only immune exposure information available for the cohort was CMV serostatus. At a false discovery rate of 0.05, a later analysis linked under 20,000 TCR beta sequences to specific HLA alleles. A later analysis found that TCR association rates varied across HLA loci, with DRB1 alleles showing the most associated TCRs and HLA-C alleles the fewest. Sequencing depth was assumed to be roughly uniform across donors in the presence/absence analyses, though that assumption may not hold. According to the authors, the approach could potentially be generalized to other disease states and immunological phenotypes. Some IMGT-functional V segments, including TRBV6-2 and TRBV6-3, could not be told apart with the 87-base-pair reads, so those segments were excluded. When HLA alleles, especially DR and DQ, strongly co-occurred, TCR associations were difficult to assign to individual alleles. Linkage disequilibrium might explain the correlated functional status among segregating V segments, but an unknown experimental factor could not be excluded.

CDR1 and CDR2, looked up from the germline V gene, are MDHEN and SYDVKM. V lost 2 bases and J lost 2 bases; the stretch between them is 12 bases long. The cysteine opens and the phenylalanine closes a CDR3 of 15 amino acids. Solely the CDR3 DNA is kept, with 45 bases framed from the first base. The clonotype originates from a woman aged 25 to 39 in good health and CMV-seropositive. Sample: PBMCs. The chain links TRBV28 with TRBJ1-2; TRBD1 is possibly the D segment (5 matching bases). The DNA is as follows: TGTGCCAGCAGTTTAAGACGGGGGACCAACTATGGCTACACCTTC. Translation gives CASSLRRGTNYGYTF.